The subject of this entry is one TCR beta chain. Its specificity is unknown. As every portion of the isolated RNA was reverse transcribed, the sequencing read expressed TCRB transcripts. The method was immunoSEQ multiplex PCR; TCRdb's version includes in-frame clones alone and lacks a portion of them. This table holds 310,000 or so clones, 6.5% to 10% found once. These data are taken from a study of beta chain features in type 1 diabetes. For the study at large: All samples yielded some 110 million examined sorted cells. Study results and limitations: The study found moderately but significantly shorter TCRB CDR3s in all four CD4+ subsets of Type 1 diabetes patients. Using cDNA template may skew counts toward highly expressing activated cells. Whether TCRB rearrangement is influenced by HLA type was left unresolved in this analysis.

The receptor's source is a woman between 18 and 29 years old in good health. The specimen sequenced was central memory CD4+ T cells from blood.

The CDR3 coding sequence is TGCGCCAGCAGCTTAGCCGGGACGTCGGCCTACGAGCAGTACTTC. Its protein is CASSLAGTSAYEQYF. The chain recombines TRBV5-1 with TRBJ2-7; D possibly uses TRBD1 or TRBD2 (5 bases each). This CDR3 has 15 residues. Trimming cost V 2 bases and J 2 bases, with 14 bases left between them. The germline gives CDR1 SGHRS, CDR2 YFSETQ.